This is a list of T cell receptor beta chains from one sample in a study of blood T cell repertoires in COVID-19. The table came from immunoSEQ multiplex PCR; TCRdb's copy has only in-frame clones and leaves some out. This table has around 150,000 clones, around 80% appearing once. Sequences were obtained from PBMCs or T cells enriched from blood (not recorded which). These receptor sequences come from a man aged 40-55 years who had recovered from COVID-19. Each CDR3 is given with its conserved first and last residue. D genes are given only for firm matches. Clone size is stated in some rows and not others, as once, few, many or a class when expanded.

TRBD2 TRBJ2-1 18 NA TRBV20-1 TGCAGTGCTAGTGGCGCCCCACTAGCGGGGGCAAACTACAATGAGCAGTTCTTC CSASGAPLAGANYNEQFF
NA TRBJ2-1 13 NA TRBV2 TGTGCCAGGGAGAGGGGGACCTACAATGAGCAGTTCTTC CARERGTYNEQFF
NA TRBJ1-6 14 NA TRBV6-1 TGTGCCAGCAGTGACAGGGGAGCGGATTCACCCCTCCACTTT CASSDRGADSPLHF
NA TRBJ1-6 15 few TRBV12-2 TGTGCAAGTCGCTTCCCAAGCAGGGTCCGATCACCCCTCCACTTT CASRFPSRVRSPLHF
NA TRBJ1-2 19 NA TRBV2 TGTGCCAGCAGTGAATCGAGGGCAGCCTCCAAGAATTACCTCTATGGCTACACCTTC CASSESRAASKNYLYGYTF
TRBD1 TRBJ2-2 14 NA TRBV19 TGTGCCAGTAGTTACAGGGGTGGAACCGGGGAGCTGTTTTTT CASSYRGGTGELFF
NA TRBJ1-2 13 NA TRBV12-3/TRBV12-4 TGTGCCAGCAGTCGCCCCGGGACCCTGGAGGGCACCTTC CASSRPGTLEGTF
NA TRBJ1-2 16 NA TRBV6-2/TRBV6-3 TGTGCCAGCAGTCTTATACCTCAAACAGGACGGGATGGCTACACCTTC CASSLIPQTGRDGYTF
NA TRBJ2-3 14 NA TRBV10-1 TGCGCCAGCAGCGATGGGGGGTACACAGATACGCAGTATTTT CASSDGGYTDTQYF
NA TRBJ2-7 14 NA TRBV7-8 TGTGCCAGCAGCATTGACAATTACTCCTACGAGCAGTACTTC CASSIDNYSYEQYF
NA TRBJ1-2 15 NA TRBV3-1/TRBV3-2 TGTGCCAGCAGCCAAGATAAGTTAGGAGGGTTTGGCTACACCTTC CASSQDKLGGFGYTF
NA TRBJ1-2 14 NA TRBV18 TGTGCCAGCTCACCACCCGGAGGAGGGTATGGCTACACCTTC CASSPPGGGYGYTF
TRBD1 TRBJ1-6 16 once TRBV11-2 TGTGCCAGCAGCCCCCGGACAGGGGGCGTAGGTTCACCCCTCCACTTT CASSPRTGGVGSPLHF
NA TRBJ2-1 13 NA TRBV11-2 TGTGCCAGCAGCTTAGGGGCTCCGGGCCTAGCGTTCTTC CASSLGAPGLAFF
TRBD2 TRBJ2-1 16 NA TRBV9 TGTGCCAGCAGCGTAGTTTCTAGCGGGTTTTACAATGAGCAGTTCTTC CASSVVSSGFYNEQFF
TRBD2 TRBJ2-1 13 NA TRBV5-5 TGTGCCAGCGGTCCGGGGACTATTGATGAGCAGTTCTTC CASGPGTIDEQFF